What follows are 14 T cell receptor beta chains derived from one specimen sequenced in a study of T cell repertoires in ileal Crohn's disease (dated by TCRdb to the late 2010s). The time point label for this specimen denotes: neoterminal ileum biopsy at postoperative endoscopy, about 6 months after surgery. Libraries were constructed by the immunoSEQ multiplex PCR assay. Entries here come from immuneACCESS through TCRdb and include only in-frame sequences with V and J called. Some clones fail to appear in such tables; in the studies checked, an unresolved V gene covers under half of the shortfall, and the cause of the remainder is unknown. The sample profile shows approximately 11,000 clones; 72% of them were found once. Roughly 7.1% of the sample goes to the ten largest clones. Input material: ileal tissue. The source is an adult with Crohn's disease.

The chain recombines TRBV11-2 with TRBJ1-1; a possible D gene is TRBD1 (6 bases). The germline gives CDR1 SGHAT, CDR2 FQNNGV. The CDR3 spans 14 residues. V was trimmed by 6 bases and J by 11 bases, leaving 22 bases between them. The CDR3 bases are TGTGCCAGCAGTCTGGGGGGGGCTAGTGATGTGGCTTTCTTT. This sequence encodes CASSLGGASDVAFF.

This clone has a single count. For the CDR3, the DNA is TGCGCCAGCAGCCAATCGGTAATGTATGGCTACACCTTC. Its translation: CASSQSVMYGYTF. This chain connects TRBV4-1 to TRBJ1-2; D ambiguous. V gave up 2 bases and J gave up 5 bases, with 9 bases separating them. This CDR3 has 13 amino acids. CDR1 and CDR2 (germline): MGHRA, YSYEKL.

This rearrangement joins TRBV5-4 to TRBJ1-2; no reliable D call. V dropped 1 base and J dropped 1 base, with 11 bases sitting between them. This CDR3 comprises 15 residues. Germline assignment: CDR1 SGHNT and CDR2 YYREEE (reference sequence). The CDR3 DNA follows: TGTGCCAGCAGCTTGAGGACTGGGGATAACTATGGCTACACCTTC. This translates into CASSLRTGDNYGYTF.

This clone was detected only once. The V gene is TRBV5-1, the J gene TRBJ2-7, with 7 nucleotides matching TRBD2. Germline loops: CDR1 SGHRS, CDR2 YFSETQ. After removal of 4 bases from V and 5 bases from J, the junction contained 9 bases not matched to a gene. The CDR3 runs to 14 residues. The CDR3: CASSPGLSSDEQYF. For the CDR3, the DNA is TGCGCCAGCAGCCCGGGACTATCCAGCGACGAGCAGTACTTC. Together with reference TRBV5-1 and TRBJ2-7, the CDR3 gives the full variable domain: KAGVTQTPRYLIKTRGQQVTLSCSPISGHRSVSWYQQTPGQGLQFLFEYFSETQRNKGNFPGRFSGRQFSNSRSEMNVSTLELGDSALYLCASSPGLSSDEQYFGPGTRLTVT.

This CDR3 reads CASSQDYLRGNQPQHF. The CDR3 DNA is TGCGCCAGCAGCCAAGATTATTTGCGGGGCAATCAGCCCCAGCATTTT. The chain has TRBV4-3 and TRBJ1-5; D uncertain. CDR3 size: 16 residues. Trimming took 0 bases from V and 2 from J, leaving 11 bases between them. Germline V CDR1 and CDR2: LGHNA, YSLEER.

CDR3: CASSMSGGGIYEQYF. CDR3 sequence (DNA): TGTGCCAGTAGTATGTCCGGCGGCGGGATCTACGAGCAGTACTTC. This chain joins TRBV19 and TRBJ2-7, with D tentatively TRBD2 (6 bases). Germline values: CDR1 LNHDA, CDR2 SQIVND (reference sequence). There are 15 residues in the CDR3. Trimming left V 3 bases short and J 3 bases short, with 15 bases between.

V usage is TRBV6-4 and J usage is TRBJ2-3; 7 bases fit TRBD1. Germline CDR1 reads MRHNA; CDR2 reads SNTAGT. This CDR3 is 14 amino acids long. Unmatched junction bases numbered 5, after V lost 6 bases and J lost 2 bases. CDR3 amino acids: CASSLTGNTDTQYF. The CDR3 DNA is TGTGCCAGCAGCCTGACAGGGAACACAGATACGCAGTATTTT.

This clone is categorized as medium-sized. The chain links TRBV5-1 to TRBJ1-1; 9 bases align to TRBD1. The CDR3 extends over 16 amino acids. The germline V gene has CDR1 SGHRS and CDR2 YFSETQ. After removal of 3 bases from V and 4 bases from J, the junction contained 10 bases not matched to a gene. DNA of the CDR3: TGCGCCAGCAGCTCATCCTCGGGACAGGGAGGCACTGAAGCTTTCTTT. Translating gives CASSSSSGQGGTEAFF.

J is TRBJ2-7 and V is TRBV10-3; D might be TRBD2 (6 bases). V was shortened by 2 bases and J by 5 bases, with 13 bases between the two germline ends. The CDR3 extends over 14 amino acids. Per germline, CDR1 ENHRY and CDR2 SYGVKD. In DNA form, the CDR3 reads TGTGCCATCAGTGAGACCGGGACTCCTAACGAGCAGTACTTC. Translating it yields CAISETGTPNEQYF.

In its sample, this clone was seen a few times. This rearrangement joins TRBV19 to TRBJ1-2; the D is unclear. Germline assignment: CDR1 LNHDA and CDR2 SQIVND (reference sequence). Trimming pared 5 bases from V and 0 bases from J, leaving 10 bases between. This CDR3 region has 14 residues. The CDR3 nucleotides are TGTGCCAGTAGTGCCCGACTGTCTAACTATGGCTACACCTTC. Translating gives CASSARLSNYGYTF.

This clone was counted a few times. CDR3 region: CASSDPGLAGVGEQFF. In DNA form, the CDR3 reads TGTGCCAGCAGTGACCCGGGACTAGCGGGAGTGGGGGAGCAGTTCTTC. The V call is TRBV2, the J call TRBJ2-1, with 14 bases fitting TRBD2. The CDR3 totals 16 residues. V trimming: 3 bases; J trimming: 10 bases; junction bases outside the gene matches: 8. The germline gives CDR1 SNHLY, CDR2 FYNNEI.

This chain joins TRBV30 and TRBJ1-5, with 8 bases that match TRBD1. In germline, CDR1 is GTSNPN, CDR2 SVGIG (reference sequence). The CDR3 is 13 amino acids. The trim removed 3 bases at V and 7 bases at J, leaving 5 bases unmatched. Here the CDR3 reads CAWRRQGRQPQHF. CDR3 nucleotides: TGTGCCTGGAGAAGACAGGGGAGACAGCCCCAGCATTTT.

This chain connects TRBV9 to TRBJ2-7; 8 nucleotides line up with TRBD2. V lost 0 bases to trimming and J lost 2 bases; unmatched junction nucleotides: 10. This CDR3 has 17 amino acids. Looked up from germline, CDR1 is SGDLS and CDR2 is YYNGEE. The CDR3 spells CASSVGSGAAGAYEQYF. CDR3 DNA: TGTGCCAGCAGCGTAGGATCAGGGGCAGCGGGAGCCTACGAGCAGTACTTC.

This chain's CDR3 is CASSASGGWDIQYF. Written as DNA, the CDR3 is TGTGCCAGCAGTGCCTCAGGGGGCTGGGACATTCAGTACTTC. V usage is TRBV6-1 and J usage is TRBJ2-4, with 8 bases fitting TRBD1. The CDR3 sequence is 14 residues long. The germline V gene encodes CDR1 MNHNS and CDR2 SASEGT. J was trimmed by 8 bases and V by 4 bases; bases with no gene match: 7.